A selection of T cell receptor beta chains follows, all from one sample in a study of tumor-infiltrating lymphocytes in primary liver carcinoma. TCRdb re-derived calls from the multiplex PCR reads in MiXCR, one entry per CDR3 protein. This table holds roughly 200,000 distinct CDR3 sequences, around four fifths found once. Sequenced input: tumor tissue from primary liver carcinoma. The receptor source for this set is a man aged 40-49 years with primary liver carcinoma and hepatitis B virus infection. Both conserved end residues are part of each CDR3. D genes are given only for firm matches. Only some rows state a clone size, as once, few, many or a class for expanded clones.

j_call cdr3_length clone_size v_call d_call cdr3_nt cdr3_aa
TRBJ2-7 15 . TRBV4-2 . TGTGACAGTAGCCAAGAAAGGGACCGACCGTACGAGCAGTACTTC CDSSQERDRPYEQYF
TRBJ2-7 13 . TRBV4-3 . TGTGTCAGCAGCCAAGTTGGGGAGTCCGAGCAGTACTTC CVSSQVGESEQYF
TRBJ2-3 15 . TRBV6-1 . TGTGCCAGCAGTGAAAACTTCCGAATCACAGATACGCAGTATTTT CASSENFRITDTQYF
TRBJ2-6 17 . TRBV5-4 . TGTGCCAGCAGCCCCGGGTCTTTCTTCTCAGGGGCCGACGTCCTGACTTTC CASSPGSFFSGADVLTF
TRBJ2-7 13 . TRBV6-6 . TGTACCAGCACGGTGGCCAGGACCTACGAGCAGTACTTC CTSTVARTYEQYF
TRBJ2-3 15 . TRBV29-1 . TGCAGCGTTGCATGGAGAAGCTGGAGCGGTAGAGCGCAGTATTTT CSVAWRSWSGRAQYF
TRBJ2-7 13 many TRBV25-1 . TGTGCCAGCAGTTACGGGAGCTCCTACGAGCAGTACTTC CASSYGSSYEQYF
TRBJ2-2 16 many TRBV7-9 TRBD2 TGTGCCAGCAGCTCCCGGACTAGCGGGAACACCGGGGAGCTGTTTTTT CASSSRTSGNTGELFF
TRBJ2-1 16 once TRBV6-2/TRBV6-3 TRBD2 TGTGCTAGCAGTTACACTAGCGGGATCTCCTACAATGAGCAGTTCTTC CASSYTSGISYNEQFF
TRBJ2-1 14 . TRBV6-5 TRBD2 TGTGTCAGCACCACCGGGACTAGGGACAATGAGCAGATCTTC CVSTTGTRDNEQIF
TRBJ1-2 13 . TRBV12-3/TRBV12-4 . TGTGCCAGCACTTTGGCCCATGTCTATGCCTACACCTTC CASTLAHVYAYTF
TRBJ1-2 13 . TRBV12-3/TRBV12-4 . TGTGCCAGCAGGTACTGCCAGCGACGGGGCTACACCTTC CASRYCQRRGYTF
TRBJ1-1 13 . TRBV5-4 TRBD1 TGTGCAGCAGTGGGACAGGGAAGGACTGAAGCTTTCTTT CAAVGQGRTEAFF
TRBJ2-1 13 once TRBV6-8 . TGTGCCAGCATTCCCCGAATAGGTGATAAGCAGTTCTTC CASIPRIGDKQFF
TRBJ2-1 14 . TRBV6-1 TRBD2 TGTGTCCGCTGGTCCGGGAGGGTCGTTAATGAGCAGTTCTTC CVRWSGRVVNEQFF
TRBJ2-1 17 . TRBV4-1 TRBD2 TGCGCCAGCAGCCCCAGATGGGTAGCGGGAGGGCTTAGTGAGCAGTTCTTC CASSPRWVAGGLSEQFF
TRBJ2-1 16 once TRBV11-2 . TGTGCTAGCAGCTTAGATGATTTAGCGTTAGGGGATGAGCAGTTCTTC CASSLDDLALGDEQFF
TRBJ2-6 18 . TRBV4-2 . TGTGTCAGCAGCCAAGATCATCGGGGGAGCTCTGGGGCCAATGTCCTGACTTTC CVSSQDHRGSSGANVLTF
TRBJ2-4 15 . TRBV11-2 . TGTATCAGCACCACTTCGGCGATAGCCAAAAACATTCAGTACTTC CISTTSAIAKNIQYF
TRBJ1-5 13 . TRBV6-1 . TGTGCCAGCAGTGAAGCGCTACTAAGTAACCGGCATTTT CASSEALLSNRHF
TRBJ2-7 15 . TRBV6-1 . TGTGCCAGCAGTGATGGGATGGTGGGCTCCTACGAGCAGTACTTC CASSDGMVGSYEQYF
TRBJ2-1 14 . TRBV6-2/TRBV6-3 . TGTGCCAGCAGCCATGGCGCGGGGGCCGATGATCAGTTCTTC CASSHGAGADDQFF
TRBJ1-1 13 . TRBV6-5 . TGTGCCTGCAGTCTAGCCAGATACACTGAAGCTTTCTTT CACSLARYTEAFF
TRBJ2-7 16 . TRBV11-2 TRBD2 TGTGACAGCAGCTTGCGGACTAGTGGGGTCTCCTACGAGCAGTATTTC CDSSLRTSGVSYEQYF
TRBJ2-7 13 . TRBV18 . TGTGCCAGCTCACCCCCCCCCAGCGACGAGCAGTACTTC CASSPPPSDEQYF
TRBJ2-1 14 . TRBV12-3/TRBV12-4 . TGTGCCAGCAGTCCTGCGGGTGGCTTCAATGCGCTGTTCTTC CASSPAGGFNALFF
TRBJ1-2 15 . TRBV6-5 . TGTGCCAGCAACCCACAGGGAACCGCTAACTATAGTTACACCTTC CASNPQGTANYSYTF
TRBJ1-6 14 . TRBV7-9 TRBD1 TGTGCCAACAGCTCTCAGGGGGGTAATTCACCCCTCCACTTC CANSSQGGNSPLHF
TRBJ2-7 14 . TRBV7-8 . TGTGCCAGCAGGTGCTGGGACGGCCCCTACGAGCAGTACTTC CASRCWDGPYEQYF
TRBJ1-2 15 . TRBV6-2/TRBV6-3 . TGTGCCGACAGTTATTCTCCGCGGGTTGACTATGGCTACACCTTC CADSYSPRVDYGYTF
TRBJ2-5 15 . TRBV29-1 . TGCAGCGTTGAAGCAGACGGGGGGCGAGCAGAGACCGAGTACTTC CSVEADGGRAETEYF
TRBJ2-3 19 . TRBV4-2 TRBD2 TGTGCCACCAGCCCGACGTCTACCTCTAGCGGGATGTACACAGATACGCAGTATTTT CATSPTSTSSGMYTDTQYF
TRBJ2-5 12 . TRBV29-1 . TGCAGCGAGCTACAAGCGGAAGAGACCCAGTACTTC CSELQAEETQYF
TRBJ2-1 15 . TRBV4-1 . TGCGCCAGCAGTCTTGGCGTGACAGGATACAATGAGCAGTTCTTC CASSLGVTGYNEQFF
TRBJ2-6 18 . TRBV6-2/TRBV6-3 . TGTACCAGCAGTCCTACGGGGTCTTCCTCCTCTGGGGCCAACCTCCTGACTTTC CTSSPTGSSSSGANLLTF
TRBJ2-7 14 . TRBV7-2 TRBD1 TGTGGCAGCAGCTTACAGGGGGCGAAGGACGAGCAGTACTTC CGSSLQGAKDEQYF
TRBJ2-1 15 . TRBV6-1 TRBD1 TGTGCCAGCAGTAGAGAGGACAGGTCATACAATGAGCAGTTTTTC CASSREDRSYNEQFF
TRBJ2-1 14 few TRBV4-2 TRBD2 TGTGCCAGTAGCCAACTAGCGGGATACATTGAGCAGTTCTTC CASSQLAGYIEQFF
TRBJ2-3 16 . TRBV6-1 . TGTGCCAGCAGTGAAAGGCGGGGACTTCACTCAGATACGCAATATTTT CASSERRGLHSDTQYF
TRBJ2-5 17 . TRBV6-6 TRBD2 TGTGCCAGCAGGTCGACTAGCGGGCAAACCCCGCAAGAGTCCCAGTACTTC CASRSTSGQTPQESQYF
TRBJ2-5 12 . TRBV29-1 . TGCAGCGTGACACAGGGATGGACGACCCAGAACTTC CSVTQGWTTQNF
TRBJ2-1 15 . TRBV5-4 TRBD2 TGTGCCAGCAGTTCCGGACTAGCGGACAACAATGAGCAGTTCTTC CASSSGLADNNEQFF
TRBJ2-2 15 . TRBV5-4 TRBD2 TGTGCCAGCAGTTGGGACTACTTCAAGACCGGGCAGCTGTTTTTT CASSWDYFKTGQLFF
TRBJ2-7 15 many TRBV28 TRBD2 TGTGCCAGCAGGTACCTAGCGGGAGGGACCTACGAGCAGTACTTC CASRYLAGGTYEQYF
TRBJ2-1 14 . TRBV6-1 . TGTGCTAACAGTGTCAAACTGACGTACAATGAGCAGTTCTTC CANSVKLTYNEQFF
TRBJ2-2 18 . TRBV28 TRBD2 TGTGCCAGCAGTTTATCCAAAGGGGGACTAGCCGGCACCGGGGAGCAGTTTTTT CASSLSKGGLAGTGEQFF
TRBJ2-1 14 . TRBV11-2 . TGTGCCAGCAGCTTAGATATTAGTGGGAGGTCTCTGATCTTC CASSLDISGRSLIF
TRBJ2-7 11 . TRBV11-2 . TGTGCCAGCACAAAAGGGTTTGAGCTGCACTTC CASTKGFELHF